Below are 23 T cell receptor beta chains sequenced from a single sample in a study of response to subunit inactivated influenza vaccine. A single record per CDR3 protein comes from TCRdb applying MiXCR to the RT-PCR reads. The sample shows approximately 500,000 distinct CDR3 sequences, 10% to 15% of them seen only once. The sample consisted of PBMCs from blood, taken 45 days after vaccination. The receptors here all came from a man aged 50 or older who received an inactivated influenza vaccine.

There are a few counts of this clonotype. V gene TRBV5-1 combines with J gene TRBJ1-2; 7 nucleotides line up with TRBD1. After removal of 3 bases from V and 5 bases from J, the junction contained 7 bases not matched to a gene. The CDR3 covers 14 residues. Germline loops: CDR1 SGHRS, CDR2 YFSETQ. CDR3 in DNA: TGCGCCAGCAGCTCGGGACAGCCCTTTTATGGCTACACCTTC. The encoded protein is CASSSGQPFYGYTF.

Concerning this clonotype itself: Relative to the germline gene, one junction end is altered; a read error may explain this. This rearrangement joins TRBV29-1 to TRBJ2-1; no reliable D call. Germline CDR1 reads SQVTM; CDR2 reads ANQGSEA. The CDR3 runs 14 residues. Here the CDR3 reads CSVELHGRRYDQFF. As DNA, the CDR3 is TGCAGCGTTGAACTCCACGGGCGTCGCTATGACCAGTTCTTC.

V and J are TRBV7-2 and TRBJ2-3, with a tentative D call TRBD1 (6 bases). The CDR3 extends over 13 amino acids. Trimming stripped 4 bases from V and 6 bases from J, with 11 bases between. CDR1 is SGHTA and CDR2 is FQGNSA in the germline V gene. CDR3 region: CASSSSQGDTQYF. The DNA for the CDR3 is TGTGCCAGCAGCTCTTCGCAGGGGGATACGCAGTATTTT.

This clonotype came up a few times. The chain links TRBV12-3 or TRBV12-4 to TRBJ2-3; TRBD2 matches at 8 bases. The trim removed 6 bases at V and 0 bases at J, leaving 20 bases unmatched. The CDR3 has 20 residues. The CDR3 bases are TGTGCCAGCAGGCCCGGCTTAGGCAGAGAGGCGGGGGGAAGCACAGATACGCAGTATTTT. Protein sequence: CASRPGLGREAGGSTDTQYF.

This clonotype was counted many times. The V call is TRBV5-6, the J call TRBJ1-3; D is ambiguous. This CDR3 has 13 residues. Trimming cost V 5 bases and J 8 bases, with 14 bases left between them. Germline V CDR1 and CDR2: SGHDT, YYEEEE. This chain's CDR3 is CASSENPWDTIYF. CDR3 bases: TGTGCCAGCAGTGAAAATCCCTGGGACACCATATATTTT.

The chain employs TRBV10-3 and TRBJ1-1; tentatively, D is TRBD1 (6 bases). The V end was cut by 7 bases, the J end by 8 bases, with 17 bases between. The CDR3 has 13 residues. Germline-derived CDR1 and CDR2 are ENHRY and SYGVKD. The CDR3 loop is CAITPGRGLEAFF. CDR3 in DNA: TGTGCCATCACTCCTGGGAGGGGGTTAGAAGCTTTCTTT.

This clonotype was found a few times. V usage is TRBV11-1 and J usage is TRBJ2-5, with D possibly being TRBD1 (7 bases). The germline gives CDR1 SGHAT, CDR2 FQDESV (reference sequence). This CDR3 is 15 amino acids long. Between the trimmed V and J ends, which lost 2 bases and 2 bases, there was a span of 12 bases. CDR3 amino acids: CASSLWGDSQETQYF. Written as DNA, the CDR3 is TGTGCCAGCAGCTTATGGGGGGACAGTCAAGAGACCCAGTACTTC.

This clonotype was observed a handful of times. At one end the junction does not follow the germline gene, possibly because of a read error. The chain combines TRBV5-5 with TRBJ2-5; D possibly corresponds to TRBD1 (6 bases). Germline V gene lookup returns CDR1 SGHKS and CDR2 YYEKEE (reference sequence). The CDR3 has 12 residues. The CDR3 nucleotides read TGTGCCAGCAGCCCCGACTACAGGGTCTGGAACTTC. Translated: CASSPDYRVWNF.

This clonotype was counted once. The chain carries TRBV7-9 and TRBJ2-6; no reliable D call. V was pared by 7 bases and J by 2 bases, with 12 bases between. CDR3 size: 15 residues. CDR1 SEHNR and CDR2 FQNEAQ come from the germline V gene (reference sequence). The CDR3 here is CASNKAGTGANVLTF. CDR3 DNA: TGTGCCAGCAACAAAGCCGGAACTGGGGCCAACGTCCTGACTTTC.

This clonotype has only a few counts. The chain couples TRBV11-2 to TRBJ2-7, with 9 bases aligning to TRBD1. The CDR3 consists of 18 residues. The germline gives CDR1 SGHAT, CDR2 FQNNGV. With 1 base clipped from V and 3 bases from J, the junction kept 13 bases outside the gene matches. The CDR3 coding sequence is TGTGCCAGCAGCTTAGGCCTACTAAGGGACAGGGATCGCTACGAGCAGTACTTC. Protein sequence: CASSLGLLRDRDRYEQYF. Looking up the rest from reference TRBV11-2 and TRBJ2-7 gives the full variable domain: EAGVAQSPRYKIIEKRQSVAFWCNPISGHATLYWYQQILGQGPKLLIQFQNNGVVDDSQLPKDRFSAERLKGVDSTLKIQPAKLEDSAVYLCASSLGLLRDRDRYEQYFGPGTRLTVT.

This clonotype was detected a few times. The V gene is TRBV29-1, the J gene TRBJ2-2; D call uncertain. The V gene lost 4 bases and the J gene lost 1 base, with 13 bases spanning the gap. The CDR3 has 15 amino acids. Germline CDR1 is SQVTM and CDR2 is ANQGSEA. The DNA for the CDR3 is TGCAGCGTTGTTCAACCTCCGGGGAACACCGGGGAGCTGTTTTTT. It translates to CSVVQPPGNTGELFF.

This clonotype was observed many times. The chain couples TRBV7-2 to TRBJ2-3; unclear D gene. Germline CDR1 reads SGHTA; CDR2 reads FQGNSA. Trimming removed 1 base from V and 5 bases from J, with 7 bases in between. The CDR3 has 13 amino acids. The CDR3 loop reads CASSLGLGDTQYF. CDR3 nucleotide sequence: TGTGCCAGCAGCTTAGGGCTGGGAGATACGCAGTATTTT. Filled out from reference TRBV7-2 and TRBJ2-3, the complete variable domain reads GAGVSQSPSNKVTEKGKDVELRCDPISGHTALYWYRQSLGQGLEFLIYFQGNSAPDKSGLPSDRFSAERTGGSVSTLTIQRTQQEDSAVYLCASSLGLGDTQYFGPGTRLTVL.

This clonotype was observed a handful of times. The rearrangement joins TRBV6-9 to TRBJ1-4; D is uncertain. The germline CDR1 and CDR2 sequences are MNHGY and SVAAGI. Trimming removed 4 bases at V and 0 bases at J, with 15 bases between. This CDR3 region has 17 residues. CDR3 sequence reads: CASSSFRKLATNEKLFF. The CDR3 DNA is TGTGCCAGCAGTTCATTCAGAAAACTTGCAACTAATGAAAAACTGTTTTTT.

J is TRBJ2-3 and V is TRBV20-1; TRBD1 agrees at 9 bases. Germline lookup yields CDR1 DFQATT and CDR2 SNEGSKA (reference sequence). With 6 bases clipped from V and 10 bases from J, the junction kept 17 bases outside the gene matches. This CDR3 is 15 amino acids long. CDR3 loop: CSAISGTGSGRPQYF. The CDR3 bases are TGCAGTGCCATATCCGGGACAGGGTCCGGGAGGCCGCAGTATTTT.

This clonotype was picked up a small number of times. The rearrangement joins TRBV5-4 to TRBJ2-1; 8 bases line up with TRBD1. The CDR3 has 14 amino acids. Per the germline V gene, CDR1 is SGHNT and CDR2 is YYREEE (reference sequence). The J segment lost 7 bases and the V segment lost 0 bases, leaving 3 bases of the junction unmatched. The DNA for the CDR3 is TGTGCCAGCAGCTTGGGGCAGGGGGCGAATGAGCAGTTCTTC. It codes for CASSLGQGANEQFF.

The gene calls are TRBV7-9 and TRBJ2-3, with D maybe TRBD1 (6 bases). CDR3 length: 15 residues. With 4 bases removed from V and 2 bases from J, the gap between germline ends came to 13 bases. The germline gives CDR1 SEHNR, CDR2 FQNEAQ (reference sequence). The CDR3 bases are TGTGCCAGCAGCTCCCAGGGGCGAATCACAGATACGCAGTATTTT. Residues: CASSSQGRITDTQYF.

The chain joins TRBV18 to TRBJ1-2, with D possibly being TRBD1 (5 bases). V was trimmed by 0 bases and J by 0 bases, leaving 14 bases between them. CDR1 KGHSH and CDR2 LQKENI come from the germline V gene. The CDR3 is 17 residues long. CDR3 sequence reads: CASSPPPGNGPNYGYTF. The DNA for the CDR3 is TGTGCCAGCTCACCACCGCCAGGGAACGGCCCTAACTATGGCTACACCTTC.

The chain joins TRBV29-1 to TRBJ1-2, with 7 bases that match TRBD1. CDR3 length: 13 amino acids. V lost 1 base, J lost 8 bases, and 7 bases stayed unmatched. Germline V lookup: CDR1 SQVTM, CDR2 ANQGSEA. The CDR3 reads CSVEAGQARGYTF. CDR3 DNA sequence: TGCAGCGTTGAAGCTGGACAGGCCAGAGGCTACACCTTC.

This clonotype was counted only a few times. The CDR3 sequence: CATSWGNTEAFF. CDR3 nucleotide sequence: TGTGCCACCAGTTGGGGGAACACTGAAGCTTTCTTT. This chain uses TRBV24-1 with TRBJ1-1, with D uncertain. V was cut by 6 bases and J by 1 base, with 5 bases left in between. CDR1 and CDR2 (germline): KGHDR, SFDVKD. CDR3 length equals 12 residues.

This clonotype was counted only a few times. The chain is built from TRBV2 and TRBJ2-5, with 7 positions matching TRBD2. The CDR3 contains 16 residues. Losses at the gene ends were 3 bases for V and 5 bases for J; bases not matched to a gene: 12. CDR1 SNHLY and CDR2 FYNNEI come from the germline V gene. The CDR3 region has the DNA TGTGCCAGCAGTGAGGCAGCGGGAATACTCTGGGAGACCCAGTACTTC. It translates to CASSEAAGILWETQYF. Drawing the rest from reference TRBV2 and TRBJ2-5, the complete variable domain is EPEVTQTPSHQVTQMGQEVILRCVPISNHLYFYWYRQILGQKVEFLVSFYNNEISEKSEIFDDQFSVERPDGSNFTLKIRSTKLEDSAMYFCASSEAAGILWETQYFGPGTRLLVL.

This clonotype was observed many times. The CDR3 is CASSLAVSYEQYF. The CDR3 region has the DNA TGTGCCAGCAGCTTGGCAGTCTCCTACGAGCAGTACTTC. The chain joins TRBV5-6 to TRBJ2-7; D gene unclear. Trimming removed 0 bases from V and 0 bases from J, with 4 bases in between. The CDR3 covers 13 residues. Germline V CDR1 and CDR2: SGHDT, YYEEEE.

V gene TRBV25-1 combines with J gene TRBJ2-7, with D unclear. CDR1 and CDR2 (germline): MGHDK, SYGVNS. Trimming removed 2 bases from V and 2 bases from J, with 10 bases in between. The CDR3 spans 14 residues. CDR3 in DNA: TGTGCCAGCAGTGAACGTGCCGGACCCTACGAGCAGTACTTC. It specifies CASSERAGPYEQYF.

The V call is TRBV7-6, the J call TRBJ2-7; D perhaps matches TRBD2 (6 bases). The length of the CDR3 is 16 residues. Germline lookup yields CDR1 SGHVS and CDR2 FNYEAQ. V was clipped by 3 bases and J by 2 bases, with 17 bases between them. CDR3 nucleotide sequence: TGTGCCAGCAGCTTTGGGGAGGCCGGGAGCCCCTACGAGCAGTACTTC. Translating gives CASSFGEAGSPYEQYF.